This is a list of T cell receptor beta chains from one sample in a study of identical twins. TCRdb called the 5' RACE reads again in MiXCR, with one record for every CDR3 protein. The sample contains 1.5 million to 2 million distinct CDR3 sequences, about 31% of which appear only once. The sequencing sample was made of cord blood. The receptors come from a newborn girl in good health. Both conserved end residues are part of each CDR3. A D gene is named only where the DNA matches it firmly.

>TRBV20-1|.|TRBJ2-7
CSTAPLSTVYF
>TRBV7-7|TRBD2|TRBJ2-1
CASSLFTGGPFEQFF
>TRBV7-9|TRBD1|TRBJ2-1
CASSLRQGGKQFF
>TRBV25-1|.|TRBJ2-5
CASSSSMGAGANEQYF
>TRBV6-1|TRBD2|TRBJ2-3
CASGGVYADTQYF
>TRBV6-1|.|TRBJ1-1
CASSEIPPDSEAFF
>TRBV3-1|.|TRBJ1-6
CASSQAGGARNSPLHF
>TRBV4-1|TRBD2|TRBJ2-1
CASSQVGLAGGPSPYNEQFF
>TRBV20-1|.|TRBJ2-3
CSARVTRGPRADTQYF
>TRBV27|.|TRBJ2-3
CASSFLVGTGASTDTQYF
>TRBV29-1|TRBD1|TRBJ2-1
CSVTTGDYNEQFF
>TRBV29-1|TRBD2|TRBJ2-1
CSVLTSGRIRFF
>TRBV4-2|.|TRBJ1-6
CASSQDRNYNSPLHF
>TRBV2|TRBD2|TRBJ2-7
CASSDKRGLAGGGRYEQYF
>TRBV4-1|TRBD1|TRBJ1-4
CASSLRGQEGRALFF
>TRBV6-2/TRBV6-3|TRBD2|TRBJ2-5
CASSYQATSGPEQYF
>TRBV7-8|.|TRBJ1-2
CASSLTVGDGYTF
>TRBV4-1|TRBD2|TRBJ2-2
CASSHWPGLALNKYTGELFF
>TRBV6-6|.|TRBJ1-6
CASSYVGDGRRNSPPHF
>TRBV28|.|TRBJ2-3
CASSGLGDGNTDTQYF
>TRBV24-1|.|TRBJ1-2
CATSDSTGYGYTF
>TRBV4-2|.|TRBJ1-4
CASSQDLPTNEKLFF
>TRBV29-1|.|TRBJ1-1
CSVQTGPTEAFF
>TRBV5-1|TRBD2|TRBJ2-3
CASSVAGGGVTDTQYF
>TRBV19|.|TRBJ1-4
CASSINGATNEKLFF
>TRBV7-9|.|TRBJ1-1
CASSLRDDSGTEAFF
>TRBV25-1|TRBD1|TRBJ1-4
CASRTPGQGEKLFF
>TRBV9|TRBD2|TRBJ2-1
CASSVAPGLAGAPNEQFF
>TRBV6-2/TRBV6-3|.|TRBJ2-3
CASSYSLASTDTQYF
>TRBV7-9|TRBD2|.
CASSLKGLASHEQYF
>TRBV5-1|TRBD2|TRBJ2-3
CASSLLAGGTKDTQYF
>TRBV29-1|.|TRBJ2-1
CSVEKRSSYNEQFF
>TRBV28|.|TRBJ2-3
CASRNGPDTQYF
>TRBV4-1|.|TRBJ2-4
CASSQGLSGLLAKNIQYF
>TRBV4-1|.|TRBJ2-5
CASSQAAGLNEQYF
>TRBV20-1|TRBD1|TRBJ1-4
CSARGPGTGESLGNEKLFF
>TRBV5-6|TRBD2|TRBJ2-1
CASSLGLADRDEQFF
>TRBV6-1|TRBD2|TRBJ2-3
CASRAGTSGSGTDTQYF
>TRBV7-9|.|TRBJ1-1
CASTQRGGWNTEAFF
>TRBV7-2|.|TRBJ2-7
CASSFFGAYEQYF
>TRBV24-1|.|TRBJ1-1
CATRRGGDTEAFF
>TRBV12-3/TRBV12-4|TRBD2|TRBJ2-3
CASRPTSGRAFEWADTQYF
>TRBV11-2|TRBD2|TRBJ2-1
CASSLIRGRAYNEQFF
>TRBV4-1|.|TRBJ2-1
CASSPFGRLKLVVFAGNEQFF
>TRBV5-1|TRBD1|TRBJ1-2
CASSSGQGSNYGYTF
>TRBV28|TRBD1|TRBJ1-2
CASRTTGVNYGYTF
>TRBV11-2|.|TRBJ2-4
CASSLGVLTLAKNIQYF
>TRBV12-3/TRBV12-4|TRBD2|.
CASNPGLPTYNEQYF
>TRBV5-1|TRBD1|TRBJ1-5
CASSSGQGPNQPQHF
>TRBV3-1|TRBD1|TRBJ2-1
CASSQDSRGSHNLAYNEQFF
>TRBV9|.|TRBJ2-5
CANSVDRGIRDTQYF
>TRBV11-2|TRBD1|TRBJ2-7
CASSLPFGTGGRKAYEQYF
>TRBV12-3/TRBV12-4|.|TRBJ1-5
CASSFAMRVNQPQHF
>TRBV4-2|.|TRBJ1-1
CASSRLPGWAEAFF
>TRBV18|TRBD2|TRBJ2-7
CASSQPTSGYEQYF